This T cell receptor beta chain was sequenced during a study of blood T cell repertoires in COVID-19. About the study: T cells, B-cell-depleted T cells, or PBMCs supplied cDNA or gDNA.

V dropped 1 base and J dropped 9 bases, with 14 bases sitting between them. Germline loops: CDR1 SGHRS, CDR2 YFSETQ. The CDR3 runs to 14 residues. The method was immunoSEQ multiplex PCR; TCRdb's version includes in-frame clones alone and lacks a portion of them. The table lists a few hundred thousand clones, 70% to 90% of them singletons. The TCR comes from a woman between 45 and 60 years old who had recovered from COVID-19. The chain links TRBV5-1 to TRBJ1-5; D might be TRBD1 (6 bases). Material: peripheral blood. The CDR3 loop reads CASSLSTGQVPQHF. CDR3 nucleotides: TGCGCCAGCAGCTTGAGTACAGGGCAAGTGCCCCAGCATTTT.